These T cell receptor beta chains were read from a single sample in a study of spatial heterogeneity in lung cancer. TCRdb re-derived calls from the 5' RACE reads in MiXCR, one entry per CDR3 protein. This table holds 89,000 or so distinct CDR3 sequences, 15% to 20% found once. The input for sequencing was PBMCs, taken at surgery. Receptors originate from a male donor with early-stage non-small cell lung cancer. The CDR3 runs from the conserved cysteine through the conserved F or W. Fields, in order: clone size, V gene, D gene, CDR3 length, J gene, CDR3 DNA, CDR3 protein. D genes are given only for firm matches. Size tells how often a clone was seen (once, few, many) or the class of an expanded clone, and some rows leave it out.

size: many; V: TRBV29-1; D: .; length: 14; J: TRBJ2-3; DNA: TGCAGCGTTGGTGGGACTTTGCTCACAGATACGCAGTATTTT; CDR3: CSVGGTLLTDTQYF
size: .; V: TRBV11-2; D: TRBD2; length: 15; J: TRBJ2-7; DNA: TGTGCCAGCAGCTTAGCCGGGACTAGCACCTACGAGCAGTACTTC; CDR3: CASSLAGTSTYEQYF
size: .; V: TRBV7-2; D: TRBD1; length: 16; J: TRBJ2-7; DNA: TGTGCCAGCAGCCCACAGTCCGGGACAGGGGCCTACGAGCAGTACTTC; CDR3: CASSPQSGTGAYEQYF
size: .; V: TRBV5-4; D: TRBD1; length: 14; J: TRBJ2-5; DNA: TGTGCCAGCAGCTTGGACAGGGGGTCGGAGACCCAGTACTTC; CDR3: CASSLDRGSETQYF
size: .; V: TRBV5-6; D: .; length: 15; J: TRBJ1-4; DNA: TGTGCCAGCAGCCTCTCGACAGGACGAAATGAAAAACTGTTTTTT; CDR3: CASSLSTGRNEKLFF
size: .; V: TRBV9; D: TRBD1; length: 15; J: TRBJ1-2; DNA: TGTGCCAGCAGCCCAACGGGGACAGACTCCTATGGCTACACCTTC; CDR3: CASSPTGTDSYGYTF
size: .; V: TRBV11-1; D: TRBD2; length: 16; J: TRBJ2-1; DNA: TGTGCCAGCAGCTTAGATTTCCTAGCGGGAGTAAGTGAGCAGTTCTTC; CDR3: CASSLDFLAGVSEQFF
size: .; V: TRBV19; D: .; length: 13; J: TRBJ1-2; DNA: TGTGCCAGTAGTTCCGACGTTGAGAATGGCTACACCTTC; CDR3: CASSSDVENGYTF
size: .; V: TRBV6-1; D: .; length: 11; J: TRBJ1-6; DNA: TGTGCCAGCAGTGTTGGGTCACCCCTCCACTTT; CDR3: CASSVGSPLHF
size: many; V: TRBV29-1; D: TRBD2; length: 14; J: TRBJ2-2; DNA: TGCAGCGTTGTGATTAGCGGGAACGGTGGGGAGCTGTTTTTT; CDR3: CSVVISGNGGELFF
size: .; V: TRBV2; D: .; length: 15; J: TRBJ2-6; DNA: TGTGCCAGCAGGGAGCGCCACTCTGGGGCCAACGTCCTGACTTTC; CDR3: CASRERHSGANVLTF
size: few; V: TRBV4-2; D: TRBD2; length: 16; J: TRBJ2-1; DNA: TGTGCCAGCAGCCAAGGATTGGGGACTAGCAGAAATGAGCAGTTCTTC; CDR3: CASSQGLGTSRNEQFF
size: .; V: TRBV27; D: TRBD2; length: 16; J: TRBJ2-5; DNA: TGTGCCAGCAGTTTAGGGACTAGCGGGAGCGGGGAGACCCAGTACTTC; CDR3: CASSLGTSGSGETQYF
size: few; V: TRBV5-1; D: .; length: 13; J: TRBJ2-7; DNA: TGCGCCAGCAGAACCGGGACCGACAACGAGCAGTACTTC; CDR3: CASRTGTDNEQYF
size: many; V: TRBV2; D: .; length: 15; J: TRBJ2-7; DNA: TGTGCCAGCAGTGAAAGGTGGATCACAAGGTACGAGCAGTACTTC; CDR3: CASSERWITRYEQYF
size: .; V: TRBV7-3; D: .; length: 13; J: TRBJ1-1; DNA: TGTGCCAGCAGCTTAGGTTACGACAGAGAAGCTTTCTTT; CDR3: CASSLGYDREAFF
size: few; V: TRBV19; D: .; length: 13; J: TRBJ1-5; DNA: TGTGCCAGTAGTGAAGGGGCTCATCAGCCCCAGCATTTT; CDR3: CASSEGAHQPQHF
size: many; V: TRBV21-1; D: .; length: 17; J: TRBJ2-7; DNA: TGTGCCAGCAGCAAGTCCGATATTTGGCGGGATAAGTACGAGCAGTACTTC; CDR3: CASSKSDIWRDKYEQYF
size: .; V: TRBV7-9; D: TRBD1; length: 17; J: TRBJ2-5; DNA: TGTGCCAGCAGCTTAGGGAGGGAGGACAGGGCTCTAGAGACCCAGTACTTC; CDR3: CASSLGREDRALETQYF
size: few; V: TRBV12-3/TRBV12-4; D: .; length: 14; J: TRBJ2-7; DNA: TGTGCCAGCAGCGGGGGTACAGGTGGGAACGAGCAGTACTTC; CDR3: CASSGGTGGNEQYF
size: many; V: TRBV19; D: TRBD2; length: 18; J: TRBJ2-2; DNA: TGTGCCAGTAGTATCCTGACTAGCGGGAGCCCCAGGACCGGGGAGCTGTTTTTT; CDR3: CASSILTSGSPRTGELFF
size: many; V: TRBV28; D: .; length: 13; J: TRBJ2-2; DNA: TGTGCCAGCAGTTTAAAGAACACCGGGGAGCTGTTTTTT; CDR3: CASSLKNTGELFF
size: many; V: TRBV28; D: .; length: 15; J: TRBJ2-7; DNA: TGTGCCAGCAGTACCGACATCCTATCAAGAGGGGAGCAGTACTTC; CDR3: CASSTDILSRGEQYF
size: few; V: TRBV5-1; D: TRBD2; length: 17; J: TRBJ2-1; DNA: TGCGCCAGCAGCTCGGGACTAGCGGGAGGGCCACACAATGAGCAGTTCTTC; CDR3: CASSSGLAGGPHNEQFF
size: few; V: TRBV4-1; D: .; length: 15; J: TRBJ1-5; DNA: TGCGCCAGCAGCCAAGTGGTGCCCTCCGGTCAGCCCCAGCATTTT; CDR3: CASSQVVPSGQPQHF
size: many; V: TRBV6-2/TRBV6-3; D: .; length: 15; J: TRBJ1-1; DNA: TGTGCCAGCAGTCGGGGGCCACAAACGAACACTGAAGCTTTCTTT; CDR3: CASSRGPQTNTEAFF
size: few; V: TRBV3-1; D: .; length: 17; J: TRBJ2-7; DNA: TGTGCCAGCAGCCAAGATAGGGGGACCTACACCCCCTACGAGCAGTACTTC; CDR3: CASSQDRGTYTPYEQYF
size: few; V: TRBV5-6; D: TRBD1; length: 16; J: TRBJ2-1; DNA: TGTGCCAGCAGCTTGGGACAGGGGGATCCCTACAATGAGCAGTTCTTC; CDR3: CASSLGQGDPYNEQFF
size: many; V: TRBV12-3/TRBV12-4; D: TRBD1; length: 16; J: TRBJ2-1; DNA: TGTGCCAGCAGTTCCCCCCGACAGGGTCCCTACAATGAGCAGTTCTTC; CDR3: CASSSPRQGPYNEQFF
size: few; V: TRBV5-1; D: .; length: 15; J: TRBJ2-3; DNA: TGCGCCAGCAGCTTGGGGGGACGAGTCACAGATACGCAGTATTTT; CDR3: CASSLGGRVTDTQYF
size: few; V: TRBV3-1; D: .; length: 14; J: TRBJ2-7; DNA: TGTGCCAGCAGCCAATCCGAGACTAGCTACGAGCAGTACTTC; CDR3: CASSQSETSYEQYF
size: .; V: TRBV2; D: .; length: 13; J: TRBJ1-2; DNA: TGTGCCAGCAGCTACAGGGAAACCTATGGCTACACCTTC; CDR3: CASSYRETYGYTF
size: few; V: TRBV7-3; D: TRBD1; length: 19; J: TRBJ1-5; DNA: TGTGCCAGCAGCTTCCCGGGACAGAATGGAAGTTATAGCAATCAGCCCCAGCATTTT; CDR3: CASSFPGQNGSYSNQPQHF
size: few; V: TRBV2; D: .; length: 16; J: TRBJ2-1; DNA: TGTGCCAGCAGGGAGGGGGGCCTGAGCTCCTACAATGAGCAGTTCTTC; CDR3: CASREGGLSSYNEQFF
size: .; V: TRBV7-3; D: .; length: 15; J: TRBJ2-7; DNA: TGTGCCAGCAGTCAATCGGGGGGCACCCCCTACGAGCAGTACTTC; CDR3: CASSQSGGTPYEQYF
size: .; V: TRBV9; D: TRBD1; length: 14; J: TRBJ2-2; DNA: TGTGCCAGCAGCGTAGCCAGGGGGCCCGGGGAGCTGTTTTTT; CDR3: CASSVARGPGELFF
size: .; V: TRBV2; D: TRBD2; length: 15; J: TRBJ2-7; DNA: TGTGCCAGCAGTGAAGGGCTAGCGGCACTACGGGAGCAGTACTTC; CDR3: CASSEGLAALREQYF
size: .; V: TRBV6-5; D: .; length: 14; J: TRBJ2-2; DNA: TGTGCCAGCAATGCAGGGGAGCCGGCCGGGGAGCTGTTTTTT; CDR3: CASNAGEPAGELFF
size: .; V: TRBV7-9; D: .; length: 11; J: TRBJ2-3; DNA: TGTGCCAGCAGCTTAACCGGTACGCAGTATTTT; CDR3: CASSLTGTQYF
size: many; V: TRBV7-8; D: .; length: 15; J: TRBJ1-5; DNA: TGTGCCAGCAGCTTAGGTCCCGGGGGCAACCAGCCCCAGCATTTT; CDR3: CASSLGPGGNQPQHF
size: .; V: TRBV18; D: TRBD1; length: 14; J: TRBJ2-7; DNA: TGTGCCAGCTCACCCCGGACAGGGGGGTACGAGCAGTACTTC; CDR3: CASSPRTGGYEQYF
size: few; V: TRBV4-3; D: TRBD1; length: 14; J: TRBJ1-2; DNA: TGCGCCAGCAGCCAAGAAGACAGGGGAACCGGCTACACCTTC; CDR3: CASSQEDRGTGYTF
size: few; V: TRBV27; D: TRBD2; length: 13; J: TRBJ2-7; DNA: TGTGCCAGCAGTTCCACTAGCGGGTACGAGCAGTACTTC; CDR3: CASSSTSGYEQYF
size: .; V: TRBV4-1; D: TRBD1; length: 15; J: TRBJ1-3; DNA: TGCGCCAGCAGCCAGACAGGGGGCTCTGGAAACACCATATATTTT; CDR3: CASSQTGGSGNTIYF
size: few; V: TRBV5-6; D: TRBD1; length: 15; J: TRBJ1-1; DNA: TGTGCCAGCAGCTCGGACAGGGGGGTGAACACTGAAGCTTTCTTT; CDR3: CASSSDRGVNTEAFF
size: few; V: TRBV7-2; D: .; length: 14; J: TRBJ2-1; DNA: TGTGCCAGCAGCCCCGCCGGGATTTACAATGAGCAGTTCTTC; CDR3: CASSPAGIYNEQFF
size: few; V: TRBV18; D: .; length: 15; J: TRBJ1-5; DNA: TGTGCCAGCTCACCGAAGGTGGGGGCAGGACAGCCCCAGCATTTT; CDR3: CASSPKVGAGQPQHF
size: few; V: TRBV27; D: .; length: 15; J: TRBJ1-1; DNA: TGTGCCAGCACCCTAGGATCGGGATGGGACACTGAAGCTTTCTTT; CDR3: CASTLGSGWDTEAFF
size: .; V: TRBV14; D: TRBD1; length: 14; J: TRBJ2-7; DNA: TGTGCCAGCAGCCAGGACAGGGGCGGCTACGAGCAGTACTTC; CDR3: CASSQDRGGYEQYF
size: many; V: TRBV20-1; D: TRBD1; length: 14; J: TRBJ1-5; DNA: TGCAGTGCTACTCAGGGGGCGCCGCCTTGGCCCCAGCATTTT; CDR3: CSATQGAPPWPQHF
size: many; V: TRBV28; D: .; length: 12; J: TRBJ2-7; DNA: TGTGCCAGCAGCCTCAGGGGTTACGAGCAGTACTTC; CDR3: CASSLRGYEQYF
size: many; V: TRBV2; D: .; length: 14; J: TRBJ2-1; DNA: TGTGCCAGCACCCCGGGACGGACCTACAATGAGCAGTTCTTC; CDR3: CASTPGRTYNEQFF
size: many; V: TRBV20-1; D: TRBD1; length: 13; J: TRBJ2-7; DNA: TGCAGTGCTAGGGGACAGACAACCTACGAGCAGTACTTC; CDR3: CSARGQTTYEQYF
size: many; V: TRBV4-2; D: .; length: 18; J: TRBJ1-5; DNA: TGTGCCAGCAGCCATCCCTGGGCCGTTTTCAATAGCAATCAGCCCCAGCATTTT; CDR3: CASSHPWAVFNSNQPQHF
size: .; V: TRBV7-2; D: .; length: 13; J: TRBJ1-5; DNA: TGTGCCAGCAGCGAAAGCAGGTTTCAGCCCCAGCATTTT; CDR3: CASSESRFQPQHF
size: many; V: TRBV28; D: .; length: 12; J: TRBJ2-5; DNA: TGTGCCAACCCAGGGGATCGAGAGACCCAGTACTTC; CDR3: CANPGDRETQYF
size: .; V: TRBV9; D: .; length: 14; J: TRBJ1-1; DNA: TGTGCCAGCAGCGCCTCCAGGGGAAGCACTGAAGCTTTCTTT; CDR3: CASSASRGSTEAFF
size: few; V: TRBV29-1; D: .; length: 15; J: TRBJ2-7; DNA: TGCAGCGTTGCCTCCTCGGGGGGACAGGCAGTCGAGCAGTACTTC; CDR3: CSVASSGGQAVEQYF
size: many; V: TRBV7-2; D: .; length: 14; J: TRBJ1-5; DNA: TGTGCCAGCAGCTTAGATCAGGGAAGGCAGCCCCAGCATTTT; CDR3: CASSLDQGRQPQHF